This is a list of T cell receptor beta chains from one sample in a study of long-term antiretroviral therapy in people with HIV. Assay: immunoSEQ multiplex PCR; the TCRdb copy retains only in-frame clones and omits some. The sample shows around 31,000 clones, 80% to 90% of them seen only once. The sample was unsorted PBMCs, taken about 5 years before starting antiretroviral therapy. These receptors were collected from a man between 45 and 60 years old with HIV. Each CDR3 is given with its conserved first and last residue. Each record gives: V gene, CDR3 protein.

>TRBV10-3
CAISEFSQGKRSTEAFF
>TRBV7-2
CASSSRGSMNTEAFF
>TRBV5-6
CASSLGGKGSTDTQYF
>TRBV28
CASSFGAYEQYF
>TRBV10-3
CAISEWRGGRDTDTQYF
>TRBV5-5
CASSLGLAGPYYEQYF
>TRBV19
CASDPQGGRNSPLHF
>TRBV6-5
CASSTGGNEQYF
>TRBV6-5
CASSYGTSGRWFF
>TRBV30
CAWSGQGNQPQHF
>TRBV29-1
CSVVGGRGSQETQYF
>TRBV7-3
CASRREVGDTQYF
>TRBV29-1
CSVDVLGGTEAFF
>TRBV7-5
CVRSSSPPRLAGASDTGELFF
>TRBV28
CASSLDPADRYEQYF
>TRBV28
CASTFRAYNEQFF
>TRBV4-3
CASSRTSDTQYF
>TRBV6-6
CATGKGEQYF
>TRBV18
CASSPSEAGGPLIKTQYF
>TRBV5-1
CASSLRPDTGELFF
>TRBV7-9
CASSLESTGDDQPQHF
>TRBV5-1
CASSPDTGGEQPQHF
>TRBV5-4
CASSIKLAGGSDTQYF
>TRBV5-6
CASSRDGRSYEQYF
>TRBV4-2
CASSQDQNGRRETQYF
>TRBV15
CATSRAGRNQPQHF
>TRBV5-1
CASSLLQGGAGELFF
>TRBV10-1
CASLSRDSTGELFF
>TRBV5-5
CASSVPGTDTQYF
>TRBV27
CASSLLLAGGVYEQYF
>TRBV9
CASSVGDRANTEAFF
>TRBV5-4
CASSLDSPLREGYTF
>TRBV19
CASNGDWSSYEQYF
>TRBV29-1
CSVDPLGQETQYF
>TRBV5-1
CASSNPPRNYEQYF
>TRBV6-6
CASSFPPAEETQYF
>TRBV15
CATSRARQTPELFF
>TRBV9
CASSPQYRQGVDYGYTF
>TRBV7-2
CASSLVSGNYNEQFF
>TRBV6-1
CASSELLAGDSGAYEQYF